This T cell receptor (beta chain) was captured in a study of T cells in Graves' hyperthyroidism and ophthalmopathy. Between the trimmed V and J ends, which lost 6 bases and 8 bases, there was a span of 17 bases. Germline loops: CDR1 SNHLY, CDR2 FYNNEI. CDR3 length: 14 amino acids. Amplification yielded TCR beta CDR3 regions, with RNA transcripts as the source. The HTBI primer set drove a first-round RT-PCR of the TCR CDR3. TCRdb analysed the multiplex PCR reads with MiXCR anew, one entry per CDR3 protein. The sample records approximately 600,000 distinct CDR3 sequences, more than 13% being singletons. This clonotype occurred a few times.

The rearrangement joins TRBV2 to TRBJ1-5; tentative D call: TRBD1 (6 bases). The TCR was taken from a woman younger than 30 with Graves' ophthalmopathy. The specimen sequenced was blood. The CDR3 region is CASSPWEGGEPQHF. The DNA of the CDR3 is TGTGCCAGCAGCCCCTGGGAGGGGGGTGAGCCCCAGCATTTT.